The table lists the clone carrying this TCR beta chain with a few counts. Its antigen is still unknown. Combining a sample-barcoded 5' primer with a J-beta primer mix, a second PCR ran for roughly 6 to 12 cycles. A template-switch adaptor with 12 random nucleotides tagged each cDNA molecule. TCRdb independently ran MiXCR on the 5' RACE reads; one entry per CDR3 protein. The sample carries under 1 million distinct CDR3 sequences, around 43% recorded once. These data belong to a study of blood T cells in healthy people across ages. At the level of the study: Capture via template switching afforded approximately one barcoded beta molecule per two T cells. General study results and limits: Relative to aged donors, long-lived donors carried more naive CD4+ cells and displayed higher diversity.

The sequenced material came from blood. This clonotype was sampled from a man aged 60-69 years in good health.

CDR3 in DNA: TGCAGCGTTCCTGACAGGGGGATCACAGATACGCAGTATTTT. It specifies CSVPDRGITDTQYF. This sequence joins TRBV29-1 and TRBJ2-3, with TRBD1 matching over 9 bases. CDR1 SQVTM and CDR2 ANQGSEA come from the germline V gene. The CDR3 has 14 residues. After removal of 5 bases from V and 2 bases from J, the junction contained 5 bases not matched to a gene.